Following are 18 T cell receptor beta chains from one sample sequenced in a study of T cells in Graves' hyperthyroidism and ophthalmopathy. There were TCR beta CDR3 regions amplified from RNA transcripts. First-round RT-PCR with HTBI primers amplified the TCR CDR3 region. TCRdb itself ran the multiplex PCR reads through MiXCR, one entry per CDR3 protein. The sample records a few hundred thousand distinct CDR3 sequences, less than 20% being singletons. Sequenced material: blood. The receptors here all came from a woman aged 30 to 39 with Graves' hyperthyroidism.

This clonotype was seen more than once but under ten times. The chain recombines TRBV20-1 with TRBJ2-3; 7 positions agree with TRBD2. Germline V gene sequence: CDR1 DFQATT, CDR2 SNEGSKA (reference sequence). The CDR3 covers 14 residues. V dropped 6 bases and J dropped 2; count of bases not matched to a gene: 8. The CDR3 is CSARTRYNTDTQYF. The CDR3 DNA is TGCAGTGCAAGGACTAGATATAACACAGATACGCAGTATTTT.

This clonotype was observed a handful of times. The chain combines TRBV7-2 with TRBJ2-2; 7 nucleotides align to TRBD2. Losses at the gene ends were 5 bases for V and 3 bases for J; bases not matched to a gene: 6. Germline values: CDR1 SGHTA, CDR2 FQGNSA. The CDR3 is made up of 15 amino acids. In nucleotides, the CDR3 is TGTGCCAGCAGCGTGGGACTACTAGACACCGGGGAGCTGTTTTTT. Its protein is CASSVGLLDTGELFF.

This clonotype was seen at least ten times. V gene TRBV6-2 or TRBV6-3 combines with J gene TRBJ2-7; D gene unclear. The CDR3 is 14 residues long. The V end lost 4 bases, the J end lost 1 base, and 11 bases lay between the germline ends. Germline CDR1 reads MNHEY; CDR2 reads SVGEGT. The CDR3 nucleotides are TGTGCCAGCAGTTCCCCGATGGGGTCCTACGAGCAGTACTTC. Amino acids: CASSSPMGSYEQYF.

In nucleotides, the CDR3 is TGTGCCAGCAGCCAAGCCACGACAGGGCGGGAGCAGTTCTTC. It translates to CASSQATTGREQFF. J is TRBJ2-1 and V is TRBV14; 7 nucleotides match TRBD1. The CDR3 has 14 amino acids. The germline gives CDR1 SGHDN, CDR2 FVKESK. The J segment lost 10 bases and the V segment lost 1 base, leaving 7 bases of the junction unmatched.

The table lists this clonotype with a few counts. J is TRBJ2-2 and V is TRBV4-2; 15 bases map to TRBD2. The CDR3 has 18 residues. Germline V gene lookup returns CDR1 LGHNA and CDR2 YNFKEQ. J gave up 3 bases and V 3 bases, and 5 bases lay outside the gene matches. The CDR3 loop reads CASSQGTSGRTYTGELFF. DNA of the CDR3: TGTGCCAGCAGCCAGGGGACTAGCGGGAGGACCTACACCGGGGAGCTGTTTTTT.

The rearrangement joins TRBV6-4 to TRBJ2-7; D uncertain. The CDR3 contains 15 residues. Germline V gene lookup returns CDR1 MRHNA and CDR2 SNTAGT. V was pared by 1 base and J by 2 bases, with 12 bases between. CDR3 region: CASSDYVRVAYEQYF. CDR3 bases: TGTGCCAGCAGTGACTACGTACGAGTAGCCTACGAGCAGTACTTC.

This clonotype occurred a few times. The chain couples TRBV10-3 to TRBJ2-7; TRBD2 matches at 11 bases. Germline lookup yields CDR1 ENHRY and CDR2 SYGVKD. The CDR3 is made up of 16 amino acids. V lost 6 bases, J lost 4 bases, and 11 bases stayed unmatched. The CDR3 sequence: CAIRNGPLAGGYEQYF. The CDR3 coding sequence is TGTGCCATCAGGAATGGACCCTTAGCGGGAGGGTACGAGCAGTACTTC.

This clonotype came up many times. The chain combines TRBV5-1 with TRBJ2-5, with D perhaps matching TRBD2 (6 bases). V lost 4 bases, J lost 0 bases, and 16 bases lay in between. CDR1 is SGHRS, CDR2 YFSETQ, per germline. This CDR3 has 16 residues. The CDR3 nucleotides read TGCGCCAGCAGCCAAATCACGGGGGAGTACCAAGAGACCCAGTACTTC. As protein: CASSQITGEYQETQYF.

In its sample, this clonotype was seen many times. The chain carries TRBV28 and TRBJ2-7; 12 bases fit TRBD2. Germline CDR1 and CDR2: MDHEN and SYDVKM. CDR3 length: 16 residues. The ends lost 5 bases at V and 2 bases at J; junction bases unmatched: 7. This CDR3 reads CASSPWTSGTTYEQYF. CDR3 sequence (DNA): TGTGCCAGCAGTCCCTGGACTAGCGGGACTACCTACGAGCAGTACTTC.

This clonotype occurred many times. The chain couples TRBV28 to TRBJ1-2; D gene unclear. Germline CDR1 reads MDHEN; CDR2 reads SYDVKM. The V end lost 6 bases, the J end lost 8 bases, and 13 bases lay between the germline ends. The CDR3 sequence is 12 residues long. The CDR3 reads CASSTTRLGYTF. In DNA form, the CDR3 reads TGTGCCAGCAGCACCACAAGACTGGGCTACACCTTC.

This clonotype was detected only a few times. CDR3 sequence reads: CASGLASGTGKTPYEQYF. CDR3 in DNA: TGTGCTAGTGGTTTGGCTTCCGGGACAGGCAAGACCCCCTACGAGCAGTACTTC. The rearrangement joins TRBV12-5 to TRBJ2-7, with 8 bases aligning to TRBD1. The CDR3 consists of 18 residues. V was clipped by 1 base and J by 2 bases; unmatched bases: 13. Germline CDR1 LGHNT, CDR2 FRNRAP.

This clonotype has a count of ten or more. The rearrangement uses TRBV2 and TRBJ1-5, with D perhaps matching TRBD1 (6 bases). Trimming took off 4 bases at V and 5 bases at J, with 15 bases between the two ends. CDR1 and CDR2 from the germline V gene are SNHLY and FYNNEI. The CDR3 has 15 amino acids. The CDR3 here is CASSATLQGYQPQHF. The CDR3 DNA reads as TGTGCCAGCAGTGCCACATTACAGGGTTATCAGCCCCAGCATTTT.

The chain is built from TRBV10-3 and TRBJ2-3, with D hard to call. Germline V gives CDR1 ENHRY, CDR2 SYGVKD. V lost 6 bases and J 4 bases, leaving 14 bases between the germline ends. The CDR3 is made up of 14 amino acids. DNA of the CDR3: TGTGCCATCAGCCCCACCCAGCTAGCAGATACGCAGTATTTT. Amino acids: CAISPTQLADTQYF.

The rearrangement links TRBV19 to TRBJ2-1; TRBD2 matches 9 bases. Germline V CDR1 and CDR2: LNHDA, SQIVND (reference sequence). Trimming cost V 6 bases and J 2 bases; bases outside gene matches: 5. The CDR3 contains 15 residues. The CDR3: CASRPSGIAYNEQFF. CDR3 bases: TGTGCCAGTAGGCCTAGCGGGATAGCCTACAATGAGCAGTTCTTC.

The chain uses TRBV7-2 and TRBJ2-5; perhaps TRBD2 as D (5 bases). The germline gives CDR1 SGHTA, CDR2 FQGNSA. The CDR3 is 15 residues long. With 0 bases removed from V and 5 bases from J, the gap between germline ends came to 13 bases. In DNA, the CDR3 is TGTGCCAGCAGCTTAGCCCCAACGGGATATGAGACCCAGTACTTC. It specifies CASSLAPTGYETQYF.

This clonotype was seen only a few times. The rearrangement links TRBV7-3 to TRBJ2-2, with D unresolved. Trimming shortened V by 1 base and J by 4 bases, and 16 bases separated the two germline ends. The CDR3 sequence is 17 residues long. The germline gives CDR1 SGHTA, CDR2 FQGTGA. CDR3 bases: TGTGCCAGCAGCTTAAGGGCAAGCGAAAGTAGCACCGGGGAGCTGTTTTTT. Residues: CASSLRASESSTGELFF.

This clonotype was found a few times. The rearrangement joins TRBV13 to TRBJ1-3, with D tentatively TRBD1 (5 bases). The CDR3 has 17 amino acids. The V end was cut by 2 bases, the J end by 4 bases, with 18 bases between. From germline, CDR1 is PRHDT and CDR2 FYEKMQ (reference sequence). The CDR3 nucleotides are TGTGCCAGCAGCTTAAATCATTGGGCTGGGGCCGGAAACACCATATATTTT. It translates to CASSLNHWAGAGNTIYF.

This clonotype was observed a handful of times. The J gene is TRBJ2-7, the V gene TRBV20-1; D is possibly TRBD1 (5 bases). Looked up from germline, CDR1 is DFQATT and CDR2 is SNEGSKA (reference sequence). Trimming removed 6 bases at V and 4 bases at J, with 13 bases between. CDR3 length equals 12 residues. CDR3 residues: CSAQGQGYEQYF. The DNA of the CDR3 is TGCAGTGCCCAGGGCCAGGGATACGAGCAGTACTTC.